This TCR beta chain appears in the sequencing data of a study of T cell responses to AZD1222 COVID-19 vaccine. The table came from immunoSEQ multiplex PCR; TCRdb's copy has only in-frame clones and leaves some out. Of about 53,000 clones in the sample, roughly 80% were seen once. Trimming at V came to 4 bases and at J to 3 bases, leaving 4 bases not matched to a gene. This CDR3 has 15 amino acids. In germline, CDR1 is SGHRS, CDR2 YFSETQ. Turning to this clone: The target antigen is unknown.

General study findings and limits: Increases in Spike-specific TCR breadth and depth were seen after two AZD1222 doses. All repertoire sampling was performed exclusively after the peak T cell response.

The receptor comes from an adult in good health. Sequenced material: peripheral blood, taken on day 0 of AZD1222 vaccination. The rearrangement joins TRBV5-1 to TRBJ2-3; TRBD1 matches 11 bases. CDR3 nucleotide sequence: TGCGCCAGCAGCCCCGGGACAGGGGGAACAGATACGCAGTATTTT. Encoded protein: CASSPGTGGTDTQYF.